These 28 T cell receptor beta chains share one sample of origin, sequenced in a study of T cells in Graves' hyperthyroidism and ophthalmopathy. Amplification of TCR beta CDR3 regions used RNA as the template. Researchers ran a first-round RT-PCR on the TCR CDR3 using the HTBI primer set. TCRdb fed the multiplex PCR reads into MiXCR, producing one record per CDR3 protein. The table lists 500,000 to 800,000 distinct CDR3 sequences, 45% of them singletons. Sequencing was carried out using peripheral blood or thyroid tissue (not recorded which). The source is an adult man with Graves' disease, either hyperthyroidism or ophthalmopathy (not recorded which).

This chain links TRBV14 with TRBJ1-1; D uncertain. Germline V gene lookup returns CDR1 SGHDN and CDR2 FVKESK. This CDR3 spans 13 amino acids. Deletions cut 0 bases from V and 11 bases from J, with 13 bases between. CDR3 region: CASSQDPDPRAFF. CDR3 nucleotide sequence: TGTGCCAGCAGCCAAGATCCGGATCCGAGGGCTTTCTTT.

The chain uses TRBV7-2 and TRBJ1-2; TRBD1 matches 8 bases. Per germline, CDR1 SGHTA and CDR2 FQGNSA. Germline trimming cut 3 bases from V and 2 bases from J; bases unmatched to any gene: 8. This CDR3 is 16 amino acids long. The chain's CDR3 is CASSFTGTGQNYGYTF. The CDR3, as DNA: TGTGCCAGCAGCTTTACCGGGACAGGCCAAAACTATGGCTACACCTTC.

The V gene is TRBV2, the J gene TRBJ2-5; D is possibly TRBD2 (6 bases). This CDR3 is 13 amino acids long. Germline-derived CDR1 and CDR2 are SNHLY and FYNNEI. Trimming pared 8 bases from V and 4 bases from J, leaving 14 bases between. The CDR3 loop reads CASVEGGVETQYF. In DNA form, the CDR3 reads TGTGCCAGCGTTGAAGGAGGGGTAGAGACCCAGTACTTC.

This clonotype was picked up a small number of times. V gene TRBV2 combines with J gene TRBJ1-1; D gene uncertain. Trimming took 3 bases from V and 1 from J, leaving 12 bases between them. This CDR3 is 15 amino acids long. The germline V gene encodes CDR1 SNHLY and CDR2 FYNNEI. CDR3 amino acids: CASSDDGLRNTEAFF. The CDR3 DNA reads TGTGCCAGCAGTGATGATGGGTTGCGGAACACTGAAGCTTTCTTT.

V gene TRBV19 combines with J gene TRBJ1-6, with TRBD1 matching 9 bases. CDR1 is LNHDA and CDR2 is SQIVND in the germline V gene (reference sequence). The CDR3 loop spans 16 amino acids. Trimming at V came to 3 bases and at J to 10 bases, leaving 10 bases not matched to a gene. CDR3 in DNA: TGTGCCAGTAGTATCAGTGAGGGGACAGGGCGGTCACCCCTCCACTTT. This encodes CASSISEGTGRSPLHF.

This clonotype was seen at least ten times. This chain joins TRBV3-1 and TRBJ2-7; D gene unclear. Trimming pared 1 base from V and 5 bases from J, leaving 6 bases between. Looked up from germline, CDR1 is LGHDT and CDR2 is YNNKEL (reference sequence). This CDR3 is built from 12 residues. In DNA form, the CDR3 reads TGTGCCAGCAGCCAAGGATTGGACGAGCAGTACTTC. The encoded protein is CASSQGLDEQYF.

This clonotype was recorded at least ten times. V is TRBV20-1 and J is TRBJ1-1; 7 nucleotides align to TRBD1. The germline V gene encodes CDR1 DFQATT and CDR2 SNEGSKA (reference sequence). The CDR3 covers 14 residues. V dropped 4 bases and J dropped 12; count of bases not matched to a gene: 17. CDR3 in amino acids: CSANRPNGQEGTFF. DNA for the CDR3: TGCAGTGCTAACCGACCGAATGGACAGGAGGGGACTTTCTTT.

The chain carries TRBV5-1 and TRBJ1-1, with TRBD1 as a possible D gene (6 bases). Germline CDR1 is SGHRS and CDR2 is YFSETQ. Trimming took 4 bases from V and 6 from J, leaving 13 bases between them. The CDR3 runs 13 residues. CDR3 region: CASSPGQFAEAFF. Written as DNA, the CDR3 is TGCGCCAGCAGCCCGGGACAATTCGCTGAAGCTTTCTTT.

At least ten counts were recorded for this clonotype. The chain links TRBV24-1 to TRBJ2-5, with 7 bases aligning to TRBD1. The CDR3 is made up of 15 amino acids. V shed 6 bases and J 2 bases; nucleotides not matched to a gene: 8. Germline values: CDR1 KGHDR, CDR2 SFDVKD. CDR3 sequence (DNA): TGTGCCACCAGTTTCGGACAGGCAAATCAAGAGACCCAGTACTTC. This encodes CATSFGQANQETQYF.

This clonotype showed up just a few times. The chain uses TRBV7-8 and TRBJ2-7; D is unclear. CDR3 length: 14 amino acids. Trimming removed 5 bases from V and 1 base from J, with 12 bases in between. Germline lookup yields CDR1 SGHVS and CDR2 FQNEAQ. The CDR3 region is CASSPARLSYEQYF. For the CDR3, the DNA is TGTGCCAGCAGCCCAGCAAGACTTTCCTACGAGCAGTACTTC. The whole variable domain, filled in from reference TRBV7-8 and TRBJ2-7, reads GAGVSQSPRYKVAKRGQDVALRCDPISGHVSLFWYQQALGQGPEFLTYFQNEAQLDKSGLPSDRFFAERPEGSVSTLKIQRTQQEDSAVYLCASSPARLSYEQYFGPGTRLTVT.

This clonotype was counted a few times. The chain employs TRBV12-3 or TRBV12-4 and TRBJ1-1; the match to TRBD1 covers 7 bases. This CDR3 contains 14 residues. V dropped 6 bases and J dropped 6; count of bases not matched to a gene: 10. The CDR3 DNA reads TGTGCCAGCAGCTCCGACAGGGCTATTCCTGAAGCTTTCTTT. This codes for CASSSDRAIPEAFF.

This clonotype was observed once. This chain uses TRBV5-5 with TRBJ1-2, with D perhaps TRBD1 (6 bases). Deletions cut 4 bases from V and 8 bases from J, with 18 bases between. Germline V lookup: CDR1 SGHKS, CDR2 YYEKEE (reference sequence). CDR3 length: 14 residues. The CDR3 is CASSPRDPGGGYTF. In DNA form, the CDR3 reads TGTGCCAGCAGCCCGCGGGACCCCGGGGGCGGCTACACCTTC.

Only one count was recorded for this clonotype. A read error may account for a junction end that differs from germline. J is TRBJ1-6 and V is TRBV10-3; D unresolved. This CDR3 has 15 amino acids. In germline, CDR1 is ENHRY, CDR2 SYGVKD. CDR3 protein: CASSYRLGYNSPLHF. CDR3 sequence (DNA): TGTGCCAGCAGTTACCGTTTGGGGTATAATTCACCCCTCCACTTT.

The V call is TRBV4-1, the J call TRBJ1-2; D possibly corresponds to TRBD1 (6 bases). The CDR3 covers 14 residues. V dropped 0 bases and J dropped 4 bases, with 9 bases sitting between them. Germline V gene sequence: CDR1 MGHRA, CDR2 YSYEKL. The CDR3 sequence: CASSQDRTVYGYTF. The CDR3 DNA sequence: TGCGCCAGCAGCCAAGATCGGACAGTCTATGGCTACACCTTC.

This rearrangement joins TRBV9 to TRBJ1-3; tentative D call: TRBD1 (5 bases). There are 17 residues in the CDR3. Trimming left V 4 bases short and J 4 bases short, with 21 bases between. Germline V gives CDR1 SGDLS, CDR2 YYNGEE. Here the CDR3 DNA reads TGTGCCAGCAGCTTAGCGGCGGGACCCACACCCGGAAACACCATATATTTT. Protein product: CASSLAAGPTPGNTIYF.

The rearrangement links TRBV19 to TRBJ1-5; D not certain. Germline-derived CDR1 and CDR2 are LNHDA and SQIVND (reference sequence). The CDR3 consists of 13 residues. The V and J ends lost 3 bases and 1 base respectively, with 4 bases between them. CDR3 protein: CASSMESNQPQHF. The DNA of the CDR3 is TGTGCCAGTAGTATGGAAAGCAATCAGCCCCAGCATTTT.

This clonotype turned up a few times. The chain uses TRBV19 and TRBJ1-5; D possibly corresponds to TRBD1 (5 bases). Germline assignment: CDR1 LNHDA and CDR2 SQIVND (reference sequence). V was clipped by 6 bases and J by 2 bases, with 17 bases between them. The CDR3 is 16 residues long. CDR3 coding DNA: TGTGCCAGTAGAAGTGCCGGGACGTCGGGCAATCAGCCCCAGCATTTT. Its translation: CASRSAGTSGNQPQHF.

This clonotype was detected ten times or more. J is TRBJ2-7 and V is TRBV7-2, with a tentative D call TRBD1 (6 bases). CDR3 length: 13 amino acids. Per the germline V gene, CDR1 is SGHTA and CDR2 is FQGNSA. Between the trimmed V and J ends, which lost 4 bases and 3 bases, there was a span of 10 bases. The CDR3 reads CASSSGHGYEQYF. For the CDR3, the DNA is TGTGCCAGCAGCTCGGGACACGGCTACGAGCAGTACTTC.

This clonotype came up a few times. This rearrangement joins TRBV20-1 to TRBJ2-5; 7 positions match TRBD1. This CDR3 spans 13 amino acids. V lost 4 bases to trimming and J lost 2 bases; unmatched junction nucleotides: 4. Germline CDR1 and CDR2: DFQATT and SNEGSKA (reference sequence). CDR3 sequence: CSATHRGQETQYF. The CDR3 DNA sequence: TGCAGTGCTACCCACAGGGGTCAAGAGACCCAGTACTTC.

This clonotype was counted between two and nine times. The chain is built from TRBV7-3 and TRBJ1-1, with D possibly TRBD1 on 5 matching bases. The CDR3 runs 14 residues. In germline, CDR1 is SGHTA, CDR2 FQGTGA. Trimming removed 6 bases at V and 3 bases at J, with 14 bases between. CDR3 residues: CASRAQGVDTEAFF. In DNA form, the CDR3 reads TGTGCCAGCAGGGCGCAGGGTGTCGACACTGAAGCTTTCTTT.

This clonotype was found a few times. The chain links TRBV29-1 to TRBJ1-6; 8 bases fit TRBD1. V was pared by 7 bases and J by 0 bases, with 14 bases of the junction left unmatched. This CDR3 spans 18 amino acids. Germline V lookup: CDR1 SQVTM, CDR2 ANQGSEA. The CDR3 nucleotides are TGCAGCGGTGACCAAGGGACAGGAGCATACTCCTATAATTCACCCCTCCACTTT. Amino acid sequence: CSGDQGTGAYSYNSPLHF.

This clonotype was recorded many times. The chain couples TRBV20-1 to TRBJ1-5, with D possibly matching TRBD1 (5 bases). Trimming stripped 2 bases from V and 7 bases from J, with 9 bases between. The CDR3 contains 12 residues. Germline CDR1 and CDR2: DFQATT and SNEGSKA (reference sequence). The CDR3 loop is CSARSGPQPQHF. The CDR3 DNA follows: TGCAGTGCTAGATCAGGGCCCCAGCCCCAGCATTTT.

This clonotype turned up a few times. This sequence joins TRBV6-6 and TRBJ1-5, with TRBD1 identical over 8 bases. The CDR3 extends over 14 amino acids. J lost 5 bases, V lost 5 bases, and 5 bases had no gene match. Germline CDR1 is MNHNY and CDR2 is SVGAGI (reference sequence). This CDR3 reads CASSDEQGDQPQHF. In DNA form, the CDR3 reads TGTGCCAGCAGTGACGAACAGGGGGATCAGCCCCAGCATTTT.

This clonotype turned up a few times. The CDR3 does not close with the conserved phenylalanine or tryptophan, likely indicating a read error. The J gene is TRBJ1-2, the V gene TRBV2; D remains unclear. This CDR3 is built from 13 residues. V was clipped by 4 bases and J by 1 base, with 7 bases between them. The germline CDR1 and CDR2 sequences are SNHLY and FYNNEI. CDR3 in DNA: TGTGCCAGCAGTGCCAAGCATAACTATGGCTACACCCTC. Its translation: CASSAKHNYGYTL.

This clonotype showed up just a few times. It is likely a read error, because the conserved phenylalanine at the end of the CDR3 is missing. Because the CDR3's place on the DNA is in doubt, the DNA is left out and the CDR3 is given as listed by TCRdb. This chain joins TRBV7-4 and TRBJ1-1. The CDR3 region is 11 residues in length, termini included. The V gene's germline CDR1 is SGHVT and CDR2 SQSDAQ. Here the CDR3 reads CASSQEAESYY.

This clonotype was seen many times. The chain recombines TRBV7-9 with TRBJ1-2, with D maybe TRBD1 (6 bases). Trimming stripped 7 bases from V and 4 bases from J, with 19 bases between. Germline values: CDR1 SEHNR, CDR2 FQNEAQ (reference sequence). The length of the CDR3 is 15 residues. Here the CDR3 reads CASNTLGAGGYGYTF. The DNA for the CDR3 is TGTGCCAGCAACACCCTGGGGGCAGGCGGCTATGGCTACACCTTC.

The chain carries TRBV29-1 and TRBJ1-1, with D possibly being TRBD1 (5 bases). V was cut by 8 bases and J by 8 bases, with 9 bases left in between. CDR1 and CDR2 from the germline V gene are SQVTM and ANQGSEA. The CDR3 consists of 9 residues. The CDR3 sequence is CSLGAEAFF. The CDR3, as DNA: TGCAGCTTAGGGGCAGAAGCTTTCTTT.

There are many counts of this clonotype. The chain joins TRBV7-9 to TRBJ1-2; 10 bases fit TRBD1. V was clipped by 7 bases and J by 6 bases; unmatched bases: 2. This CDR3 is built from 12 residues. In germline, CDR1 is SEHNR, CDR2 FQNEAQ (reference sequence). The CDR3, as DNA: TGTGCCAGCACCGGGACAGGGGATGGCTACACCTTC. Translated: CASTGTGDGYTF.